This TCR beta chain emerged from a study of T cell repertoires in cytomegalovirus infection. TCRdb used MiXCR to reprocess the reads, holding one entry per CDR3 protein. This table has 450,000 to 600,000 distinct CDR3 sequences, around 11% appearing once. In this sample, this clonotype turned up many times. V lost 8 bases, J lost 5 bases, and 13 bases lay in between. This CDR3 is built from 13 residues. The V gene's germline CDR1 is LNHDA and CDR2 SQIVND (reference sequence). The chain recombines TRBV19 with TRBJ1-5; no firm D call. The sequencing input was PBMCs. This clonotype was sampled from a human donor in good health (CMV status not recorded). Some clones in this sample may be carry-over from other donors' samples. DNA of the CDR3: TGTGCCAGTCGGAGACTAGCGTATCAGCCCCAGCATTTT. Translating gives CASRRLAYQPQHF.